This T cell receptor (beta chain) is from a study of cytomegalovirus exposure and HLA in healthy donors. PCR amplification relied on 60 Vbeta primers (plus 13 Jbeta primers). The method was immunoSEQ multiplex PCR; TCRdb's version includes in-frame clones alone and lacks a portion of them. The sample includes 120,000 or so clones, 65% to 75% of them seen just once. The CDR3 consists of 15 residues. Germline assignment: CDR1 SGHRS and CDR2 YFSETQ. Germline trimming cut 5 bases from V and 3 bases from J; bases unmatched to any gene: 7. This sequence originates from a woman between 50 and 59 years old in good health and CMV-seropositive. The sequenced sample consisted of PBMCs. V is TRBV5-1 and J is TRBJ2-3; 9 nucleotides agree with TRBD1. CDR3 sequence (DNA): TGCGCCAGCAGACAAGAGGGACAGGGAACAGATACGCAGTATTTT. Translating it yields CASRQEGQGTDTQYF.